Each of the 6 T cell receptor beta chains below was sequenced from the same sample in a study of CD8 T cells in Susac syndrome. RNA in amounts of about 0.45 to 1 ug was reverse transcribed with random hexamers. A single record per CDR3 protein comes from TCRdb applying MiXCR to the immunoSEQ multiplex PCR reads. The table records about 85,000 distinct CDR3 sequences, 95% of them present only once. What was sequenced was CD8+ T cells from PBMCs. These TCRs come from a human donor with Susac syndrome.

V and J are TRBV15 and TRBJ1-5, with D possibly TRBD1 on 5 matching bases. V was trimmed by 5 bases and J by 4 bases, leaving 15 bases between them. Germline CDR1 LNHNV, CDR2 YYDKDF (reference sequence). This CDR3 comprises 15 residues. Written as DNA, the CDR3 is TGTGCCACCAGCTCCCCCGGGGACCCTAATCAGCCCCAGCATTTT. Its translation is CATSSPGDPNQPQHF.

The rearrangement links TRBV12-3 or TRBV12-4 to TRBJ2-3, with D possibly matching TRBD2 (6 bases). This CDR3 has 12 residues. V was pared by 7 bases and J by 5 bases, with 10 bases between. DNA for the CDR3: TGTGCCAGCACCGGGAGTGGAGATACGCAGTATTTT. Translating it yields CASTGSGDTQYF.

The sample holds one count of this clonotype. The genes are TRBV5-4 and TRBJ2-7, with D perhaps being TRBD1 or TRBD2 (5 bases each). CDR1 is SGHNT and CDR2 is YYREEE in the germline V gene (reference sequence). Trimming shortened V by 4 bases and J by 7 bases, and 12 bases separated the two germline ends. This CDR3 spans 12 amino acids. This chain's CDR3 is CASSLGVREQYF. CDR3 DNA sequence: TGTGCCAGCAGCCTGGGGGTGCGAGAGCAGTACTTC. The whole variable domain, filled in from reference TRBV5-4 and TRBJ2-7, reads ETGVTQSPTHLIKTRGQQVTLRCSSQSGHNTVSWYQQALGQGPQFIFQYYREEENGRGNFPPRFSGLQFPNYSSELNVNALELDDSALYLCASSLGVREQYFGPGTRLTVT.

The genes are TRBV5-4 and TRBJ1-1; D might be TRBD1 (6 bases). The CDR3 runs 15 residues. Germline assignment: CDR1 SGHNT and CDR2 YYREEE (reference sequence). V was cut by 2 bases and J by 4 bases, with 15 bases left in between. For the CDR3, the DNA is TGTGCCAGCAGCTTAAAGGGGGAGTGGCTCACTGAAGCTTTCTTT. Translating gives CASSLKGEWLTEAFF.

The chain employs TRBV4-3 and TRBJ2-1; 13 bases line up with TRBD2. The germline gives CDR1 LGHNA, CDR2 YSLEER. The J segment lost 9 bases and the V segment lost 2 bases, leaving 4 bases of the junction unmatched. The CDR3 has 15 amino acids. CDR3 sequence reads: CASSQTRTSGSEQFF. CDR3 coding DNA: TGCGCCAGCAGCCAAACCCGGACTAGCGGGAGTGAGCAGTTCTTC.

The genes are TRBV20-1 and TRBJ1-1; D is unclear. Germline values: CDR1 DFQATT, CDR2 SNEGSKA (reference sequence). The CDR3 is 13 amino acids. V dropped 2 bases and J dropped 7 bases, with 14 bases sitting between them. The CDR3 loop reads CSARLLGDFEAFF. CDR3 nucleotide sequence: TGCAGTGCTAGACTTTTAGGAGACTTTGAAGCTTTCTTT.